A single T cell receptor beta chain is shown here with its context. What it binds is not known. The data were taken from a study of graft-versus-host responses after intestinal transplantation. On the study more broadly: Anti-thymocyte globulin induction preceded 2 to 4 years of tacrolimus and steroid maintenance in all recipients. Overall study findings and caveats: Early after transplant, HvG clones declined as circulating GvH clones peaked. Allograft graft-versus-host to host-versus-graft clonal ratios ran high in patients with graft-donor T cell macrochimerism. Detected in recipient marrow were GvH clones, some of which were first observed in ileum or blood.

Sequencing was performed with immunoSEQ multiplex PCR; in TCRdb, only in-frame clones are kept and a portion is missing. The sample includes approximately 93,000 clones, about 90% seen only once; the top ten take around 0.07%. The sequence was obtained from a human donor who was the organ donor for an intestinal transplant. The source was unstimulated CD8+ T cells sorted from spleen or lymph node cells, collected before transplant.

Here the CDR3 DNA reads TGTGCCAGCAGCCCTACTCAGGGGTACGAGCAGTACTTC. Protein product: CASSPTQGYEQYF. The V call is TRBV11-3, the J call TRBJ2-7, with TRBD1 as a possible D gene (6 bases). The CDR3 runs 13 residues. Looked up from germline, CDR1 is SGHNT and CDR2 is YENEEA. V gave up 5 bases and J gave up 4 bases, with 12 bases separating them.